This T cell receptor beta chain was sequenced during a study of siplizumab effects on memory and regulatory T cells. Study-wide results and limits: Where siplizumab was present, mappable alloreactive CD4+ clones averaged approximately 70% Treg-derived, compared with about 25% in controls. The alloresponse seemed to draw substantially on naive T cells, which appeared more diverse than memory cells.

Germline values: CDR1 MGHRA, CDR2 YSYEKL. Between the trimmed V and J ends, which lost 8 bases and 0 bases, there was a span of 17 bases. The CDR3 length is 15 residues. Assay: immunoSEQ multiplex PCR; the TCRdb copy retains only in-frame clones and omits some. The sample gives about 100,000 clones, more than 85% of which show up once; around 2.7% is in the top ten. A remark on this clone: Its specificity is not known.

The chain carries TRBV4-1 and TRBJ2-7; D not certain. The sequencing input was CD4+ T cells sorted from blood. This clonotype was sampled from a human donor in good health. Some clones in this sample may be carry-over from other donors' samples. The CDR3 region has the DNA TGCGCCAGCCATACCAGTCGCGATCCCTCCTACGAGCAGTACTTC. It encodes CASHTSRDPSYEQYF.